This TCR beta chain was found in a study of T-cell reconstitution after alpha-beta-depleted transplantation in children. The study, taken as a whole, reports: Counts and diversity of T cells one year after transplant came mostly from newly produced T cells. Expanded graft clones numbering several hundred reportedly gave rise to alpha-beta T cells about two months after transplant. Where some patients showed high TCRbeta diversity at day 60, it came from recipient T cells and thymic progenitors that had survived.

V lost 1 base, J lost 5 bases, and 12 bases lay in between. CDR1 and CDR2 from the germline V gene are MDHEN and SYDVKM. CDR3 size: 15 residues. Library preparation (for TCRbeta) was performed with unique molecular identifiers. TCRdb reprocessed the PCR reads with MiXCR, giving one entry per CDR3 protein. This sample has approximately 500,000 distinct CDR3 sequences, with more than 20% found just once. With respect to this clonotype: Its antigen is unknown.

The sample here was PBMCs, taken before TCRalphabeta/CD19-depleted stem cell transplant. This sequence was found in a boy less than two years old with Wiskott-Aldrich syndrome, due to receive a stem cell transplant. The chain has TRBV28 and TRBJ1-5, with D unclear. The CDR3 sequence: CASSLSWGMDQPQHF. The CDR3 DNA follows: TGTGCCAGCAGTTTATCGTGGGGAATGGATCAGCCCCAGCATTTT.